This T cell receptor beta chain is from a study of graft-versus-host responses after intestinal transplantation. The CDR3 runs 13 residues. Germline assignment: CDR1 SGHDT and CDR2 YYEEEE. V was pared by 0 bases and J by 3 bases, with 7 bases between. Tissue processing of the graft released intraepithelial and lamina propria lymphocytes from it. Profiled with immunoSEQ multiplex PCR; TCRdb holds only in-frame clones, not every one. The table records roughly 20,000 clones, around 76% of them present only once. The clonotype was recovered from a human patient who received an intestinal transplant, so some T cells may come from the graft donor. The chain recombines TRBV5-6 with TRBJ2-7; no clear D gene. Specimen: ileum tissue, collected roughly 3 weeks after intestinal transplant. This CDR3 reads CASSLGGNYEQYF. The CDR3 nucleotides are TGTGCCAGCAGCTTGGGAGGAAACTACGAGCAGTACTTC.